This T cell receptor (beta chain) was documented in a study of blood T cell repertoires in COVID-19. Whole-study context: COVID-19 samples from acute and convalescent phases originated in the United States, Italy and Spain. PBMCs, B-cell-depleted T cells, or T cells provided the cDNA or gDNA that made up the material.

CDR3 length: 12 amino acids. V lost 6 bases, J lost 2 bases, and 7 bases lay in between. In the original processing: How many nucleated cells were present was estimated from reference gene primer amplification. This table comes from immunoSEQ multiplex PCR, and its TCRdb copy is limited to in-frame clones, with some not included. That table is the source of V, J and clone size, and D and trimming were worked out from the DNA. The sample records about 170,000 clones, around 89% being singletons. This sequence originates from a man aged 50 to 59 who had recovered from COVID-19. The material sequenced was peripheral blood. The V call is TRBV6-7, the J call TRBJ2-5; D gene unclear. TRBV6-7 is designated an ORF whose function remains uncertain. The CDR3 region has the DNA TGTGCCAGCAGGCAGACACAAGAGACCCAGTACTTC. Amino acids: CASRQTQETQYF.